Sequencing of this T cell receptor beta chain was carried out in a study of blood T cells in healthy people across ages. The CDR3 covers 14 residues. V shed 4 bases, J shed 1 base, and the junction held 4 bases outside the gene matches. Per germline, CDR1 SEHNR and CDR2 FQNEAQ (reference sequence). This clonotype has a handful of counts. PCR was performed a second time for about 7 to 12 cycles using a sample-barcoded 5' primer and a J-beta primer mix. TCRdb reprocessed the 5' RACE reads with MiXCR, giving one entry per CDR3 protein. The sample consists of under 1 million distinct CDR3 sequences, roughly 44% of them appearing once.

The source material was blood. This TCR was recovered from a man aged 55-75 years in good health. V and J are TRBV7-9 and TRBJ2-7; TRBD2 aligns across 7 bases. This chain's CDR3 is CASSWGGGSYEQYF. As DNA, the CDR3 is TGTGCCAGCAGCTGGGGGGGTGGTTCCTACGAGCAGTACTTC.